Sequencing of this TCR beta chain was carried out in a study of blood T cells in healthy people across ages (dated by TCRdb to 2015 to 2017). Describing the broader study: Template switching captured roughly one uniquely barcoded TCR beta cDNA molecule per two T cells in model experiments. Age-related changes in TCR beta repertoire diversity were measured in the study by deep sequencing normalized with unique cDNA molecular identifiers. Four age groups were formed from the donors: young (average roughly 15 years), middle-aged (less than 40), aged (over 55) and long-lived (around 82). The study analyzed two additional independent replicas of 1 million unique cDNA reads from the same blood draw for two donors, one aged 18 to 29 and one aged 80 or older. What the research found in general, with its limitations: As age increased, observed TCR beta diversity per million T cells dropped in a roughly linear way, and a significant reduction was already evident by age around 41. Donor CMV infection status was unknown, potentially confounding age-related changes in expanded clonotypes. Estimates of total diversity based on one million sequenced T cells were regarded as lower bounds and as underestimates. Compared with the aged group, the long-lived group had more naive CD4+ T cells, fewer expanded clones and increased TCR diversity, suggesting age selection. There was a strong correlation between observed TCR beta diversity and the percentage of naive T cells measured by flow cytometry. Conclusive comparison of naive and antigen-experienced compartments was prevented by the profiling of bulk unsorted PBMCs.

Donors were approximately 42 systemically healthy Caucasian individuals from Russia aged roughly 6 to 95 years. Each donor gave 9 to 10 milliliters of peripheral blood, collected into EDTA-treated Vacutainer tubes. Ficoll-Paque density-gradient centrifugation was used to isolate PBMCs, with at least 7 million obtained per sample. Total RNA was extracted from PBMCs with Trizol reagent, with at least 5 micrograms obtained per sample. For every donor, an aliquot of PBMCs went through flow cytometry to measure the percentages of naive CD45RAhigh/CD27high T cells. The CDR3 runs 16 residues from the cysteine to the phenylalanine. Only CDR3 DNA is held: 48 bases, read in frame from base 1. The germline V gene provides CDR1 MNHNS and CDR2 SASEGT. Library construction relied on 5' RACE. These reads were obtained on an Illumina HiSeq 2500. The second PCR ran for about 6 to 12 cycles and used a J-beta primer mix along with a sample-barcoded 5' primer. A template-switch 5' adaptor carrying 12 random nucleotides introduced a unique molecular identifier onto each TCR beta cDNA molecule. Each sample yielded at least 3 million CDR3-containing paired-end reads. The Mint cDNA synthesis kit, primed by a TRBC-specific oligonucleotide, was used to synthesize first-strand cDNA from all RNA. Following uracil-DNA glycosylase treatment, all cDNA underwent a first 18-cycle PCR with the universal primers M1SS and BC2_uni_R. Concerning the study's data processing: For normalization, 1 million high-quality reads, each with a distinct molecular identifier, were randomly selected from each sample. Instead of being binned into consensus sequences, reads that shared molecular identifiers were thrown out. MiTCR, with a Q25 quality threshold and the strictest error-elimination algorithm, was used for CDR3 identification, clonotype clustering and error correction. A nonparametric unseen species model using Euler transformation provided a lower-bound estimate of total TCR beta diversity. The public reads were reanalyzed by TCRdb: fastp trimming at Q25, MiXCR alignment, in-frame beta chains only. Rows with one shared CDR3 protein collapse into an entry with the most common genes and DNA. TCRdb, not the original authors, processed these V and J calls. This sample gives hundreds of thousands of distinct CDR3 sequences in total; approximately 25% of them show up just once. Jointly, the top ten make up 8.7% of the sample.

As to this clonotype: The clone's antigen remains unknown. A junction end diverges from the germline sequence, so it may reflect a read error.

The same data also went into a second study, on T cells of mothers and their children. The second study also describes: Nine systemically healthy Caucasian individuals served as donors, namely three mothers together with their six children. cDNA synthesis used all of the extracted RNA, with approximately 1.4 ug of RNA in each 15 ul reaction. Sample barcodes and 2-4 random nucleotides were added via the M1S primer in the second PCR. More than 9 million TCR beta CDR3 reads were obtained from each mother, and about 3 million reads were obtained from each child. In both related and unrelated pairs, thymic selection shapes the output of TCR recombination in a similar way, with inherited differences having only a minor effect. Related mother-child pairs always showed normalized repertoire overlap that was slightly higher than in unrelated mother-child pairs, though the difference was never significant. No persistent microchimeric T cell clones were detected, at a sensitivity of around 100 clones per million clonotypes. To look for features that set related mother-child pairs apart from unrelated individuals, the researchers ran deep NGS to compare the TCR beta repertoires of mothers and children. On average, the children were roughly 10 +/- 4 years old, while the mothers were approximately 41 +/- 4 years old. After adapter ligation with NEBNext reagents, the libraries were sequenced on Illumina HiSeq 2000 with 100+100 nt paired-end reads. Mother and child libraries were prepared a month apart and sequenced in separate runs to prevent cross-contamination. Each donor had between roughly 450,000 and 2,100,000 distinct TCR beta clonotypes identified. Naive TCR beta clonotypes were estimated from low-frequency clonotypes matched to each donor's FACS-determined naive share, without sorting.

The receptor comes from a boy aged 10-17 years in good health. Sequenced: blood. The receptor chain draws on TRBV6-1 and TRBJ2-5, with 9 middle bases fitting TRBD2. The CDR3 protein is CASNLQASGDEEAQYF. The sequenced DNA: TGTGCCAGCAACCTACAGGCTAGCGGGGATGAAGAGGCCCAGTACTTC.